This is a list of T cell receptor beta chains from one sample in a study of T cell responses to AZD1222 COVID-19 vaccine. Profiling relied on immunoSEQ multiplex PCR, and the TCRdb table lists in-frame clones only, not all of them. In the table there are about 150,000 clones, 90% of which are singletons. This specimen consisted of peripheral blood, obtained on day 0 of AZD1222 vaccination. The receptors derive from an adult in good health. Each CDR3 is given with its conserved first and last residue. A D gene is named only where the DNA matches it firmly. Rows give clone size only sometimes, using once, few, many, or a class for an expanded clone.

>NA|NA|TRBJ1-2|TRBV29-1
CSVEQGRGYTF
TGCAGCGTTGAACAGGGCCGTGGCTACACCTTC
>NA|NA|TRBJ1-2|TRBV7-9
CASRATGTYYGYTF
TGTGCCAGCAGGGCTACCGGGACATATTATGGCTACACCTTC
>TRBD1|NA|TRBJ2-7|TRBV5-1
CASSLWGMGQGAKDSGEQYF
TGCGCCAGCAGCTTGTGGGGTATGGGACAGGGGGCAAAGGATTCAGGCGAGCAGTACTTC
>NA|NA|TRBJ1-3|TRBV3-1/TRBV3-2
CASSLRRSYSGNTIYF
TGTGCCAGCAGCCTCCGGAGGAGTTACTCTGGAAACACCATATATTTT
>NA|NA|TRBJ1-2|TRBV7-8
CASSLGVGNYGYTF
TGTGCCAGCAGCTTGGGGGTCGGTAACTATGGCTACACCTTC
>NA|NA|TRBJ1-4|TRBV15
CATSPRSGTNEKLFF
TGTGCCACCAGCCCCAGGTCCGGGACTAATGAAAAACTGTTTTTT
>TRBD2|NA|TRBJ2-3|TRBV9
CASSKGLARTYTDTQYF
TGTGCCAGCAGCAAAGGACTAGCGCGAACGTACACAGATACGCAGTATTTT
>NA|NA|TRBJ1-1|TRBV11-2
CASSLAVGRDTEAFF
TGTGCCAGCAGCTTAGCCGTGGGGCGGGACACTGAAGCTTTCTTT
>NA|once|TRBJ1-1|TRBV4-3
CASSQGTLNTEAFF
TGCGCCAGCAGCCAAGGGACATTGAACACTGAAGCTTTCTTT
>TRBD1|NA|TRBJ1-2|TRBV7-2
CASSLGGQGGYGYTF
TGTGCCAGCAGCTTAGGGGGACAGGGTGGATATGGCTACACCTTC
>TRBD1|NA|TRBJ1-5|TRBV6-4
CASSRQGGEPQHF
TGTGCCAGCAGCAGACAGGGAGGAGAGCCCCAGCATTTT
>NA|NA|TRBJ1-2|TRBV7-9
CASSSRSGPLSYGYTF
TGTGCCAGCAGTTCTCGATCAGGTCCCCTATCCTATGGCTACACCTTC
>NA|NA|TRBJ1-2|TRBV6-5
CASTPTGHSYGYTF
TGTGCCAGCACCCCGACGGGCCACTCCTATGGCTACACCTTC
>TRBD1|few|TRBJ1-1|TRBV6-5
CASSWTGDTEAFF
TGTGCCAGCAGTTGGACAGGGGACACTGAAGCTTTCTTT
>NA|NA|TRBJ1-5|TRBV30
CAWSVERQPQHF
TGTGCCTGGAGTGTCGAACGACAGCCCCAGCATTTT
>TRBD1|NA|TRBJ1-5|TRBV6-5
CASSPGTGGHQPQHF
TGTGCCAGCAGCCCCGGGACAGGGGGTCATCAGCCCCAGCATTTT
>TRBD2|NA|TRBJ2-5|TRBV11-3
CASSPGLAGIQETQYF
TGTGCCAGCAGCCCGGGACTAGCGGGAATCCAAGAGACCCAGTACTTC
>NA|NA|TRBJ1-6|TRBV11-2
CASSLRGDSYNSPLHF
TGTGCCAGCAGCTTGCGGGGAGACTCCTATAATTCACCCCTCCACTTT
>NA|NA|TRBJ1-1|TRBV12-5
CASGLVPPEGNTEAFF
TGTGCTAGTGGTTTGGTGCCACCAGAAGGGAACACTGAAGCTTTCTTT
>NA|NA|TRBJ1-2|TRBV4-1
CASSQNGGPYGYTF
TGCGCCAGCAGCCAAAACGGCGGACCTTATGGCTACACCTTC
>TRBD1|NA|TRBJ1-5|TRBV3-1/TRBV3-2
CASSQNRGNQPQHF
TGTGCCAGCAGCCAGAACAGGGGTAATCAGCCCCAGCATTTT
>NA|NA|TRBJ1-2|TRBV5-1
CASSLEALGYGYTF
TGCGCCAGCAGCTTGGAGGCCTTGGGCTATGGCTACACCTTC
>TRBD2|NA|TRBJ2-2|TRBV11-2
CASSSRVAGEKSGELFF
TGTGCCAGCAGCTCCCGGGTAGCGGGTGAGAAATCCGGGGAGCTGTTTTTT
>TRBD1|NA|TRBJ1-2|TRBV12-5
CASGLQGGRGLKYTF
TGTGCTAGTGGTTTGCAGGGGGGACGGGGATTGAAGTACACCTTC
>NA|NA|TRBJ1-5|TRBV28
CASSRLFRHGTQVRSNQPQHF
TGTGCCAGCAGCCGTCTTTTCCGTCACGGGACGCAAGTTAGGAGCAATCAGCCCCAGCATTTT
>NA|NA|TRBJ2-3|TRBV7-3
CASSTTGLPTDTQYF
TGTGCCAGCAGCACCACAGGACTTCCCACAGATACGCAGTATTTT
>TRBD2|NA|TRBJ2-7|TRBV14
CASSNGLAGTGEQYF
TGTGCCAGCAGCAATGGACTAGCGGGAACGGGGGAGCAGTACTTC
>TRBD1|NA|TRBJ1-2|TRBV6-6
CASMGGDSLSYTF
TGTGCCAGCATGGGCGGGGACAGTCTAAGCTACACCTTC
>TRBD2|NA|TRBJ2-1|TRBV19
CASSTRPQLAGGQGAYNEQFF
TGTGCCAGTAGTACCCGCCCTCAACTAGCGGGGGGGCAAGGTGCCTACAATGAGCAGTTCTTC
>TRBD1|NA|TRBJ1-3|TRBV7-2
CASSRRTGVGNTIYF
TGTGCCAGCAGCAGGCGGACAGGGGTCGGAAACACCATATATTTT
>NA|few|TRBJ2-1|TRBV19
CASSIGGPTWGEQFF
TGTGCCAGTAGTATAGGAGGCCCTACGTGGGGTGAGCAGTTCTTC
>NA|few|TRBJ1-3|TRBV7-2
CASSLALGMGGNTIYF
TGTGCCAGCAGCTTAGCGTTGGGGATGGGTGGAAACACCATATATTTT
>TRBD2|NA|TRBJ2-3|TRBV3-1/TRBV3-2
CASSHFATSGGEDTQYF
TGTGCCAGCAGCCATTTCGCGACTAGCGGGGGGGAAGATACGCAGTATTTT
>TRBD2|NA|TRBJ2-5|TRBV9
CASSVGPTSGAQETQYF
TGTGCCAGCAGCGTAGGCCCAACTAGCGGAGCCCAAGAGACCCAGTACTTC
>TRBD1|NA|TRBJ2-1|TRBV5-1
CASSLVRDRGNLFNEQFF
TGCGCCAGCAGCTTGGTTCGGGACAGGGGAAATTTATTCAATGAGCAGTTCTTC
>NA|NA|TRBJ1-1|TRBV5-1
CASSSQAGETEAFF
TGCGCCAGCAGCTCCCAGGCGGGAGAGACTGAAGCTTTCTTT
>NA|NA|TRBJ2-5|TRBV29-1
CSARGGSRETQYF
TGCAGCGCCAGGGGCGGGAGTCGAGAGACCCAGTACTTC
>NA|NA|TRBJ1-5|TRBV7-2
CASSLDGVLYQPQHF
TGTGCCAGCAGCTTAGACGGGGTCCTATACCAGCCCCAGCATTTT
>NA|NA|TRBJ1-4|TRBV9
CASSVRGANEKLFF
TGTGCCAGCAGCGTTAGGGGAGCCAATGAAAAACTGTTTTTT
>TRBD1|once|TRBJ1-2|TRBV15
CATSRGGKGQGGSVRGYTF
TGTGCCACCAGCAGAGGGGGGAAGGGACAGGGAGGTTCAGTTCGTGGCTACACCTTC
>NA|NA|TRBJ1-2|TRBV9
CASSAAGGWGNYGYTF
TGTGCCAGCAGCGCCGCCGGGGGGTGGGGTAACTATGGCTACACCTTC
>TRBD2|NA|TRBJ2-7|TRBV7-6
CASSPMGAGGPGEQYF
TGTGCCAGCAGCCCCATGGGGGCGGGAGGGCCGGGTGAGCAGTACTTC
>NA|NA|TRBJ1-1|TRBV9
CASNSGPNTEAFF
TGTGCCAGCAACTCGGGACCGAACACTGAAGCTTTCTTT
>NA|NA|TRBJ1-5|TRBV27
CASRPLGNQPQHF
TGTGCCAGCAGGCCCCTGGGGAATCAGCCCCAGCATTTT
>NA|NA|TRBJ2-3|TRBV9
CASSEYTDTQYF
TGTGCCAGCAGCGAATACACAGATACGCAGTATTTT
>TRBD1|NA|TRBJ2-5|TRBV28
CASSPYRGRSGETQYF
TGTGCCAGCAGTCCGTACAGGGGGCGGTCAGGAGAGACCCAGTACTTC
>NA|NA|TRBJ2-7|TRBV18
CASSPGRTRDEQYF
TGTGCCAGCTCACCCGGGCGTACAAGGGACGAGCAGTACTTC
>NA|NA|TRBJ1-1|TRBV6-2/TRBV6-3
CASSPTGQNTEAFF
TGTGCCAGCAGCCCCACCGGACAGAACACTGAAGCTTTCTTT
>NA|medium-sized|TRBJ2-1|TRBV7-9
CASSLRNDEQFF
TGTGCCAGCAGCCTAAGGAACGATGAGCAGTTCTTC
>TRBD1|NA|TRBJ2-5|TRBV14
CASSRVRDRGRETQYF
TGTGCCAGCAGCCGGGTTCGGGACAGGGGGCGAGAGACCCAGTACTTC
>NA|few|TRBJ1-2|TRBV7-3
CASSLNPGYGYTF
TGTGCCAGCAGCTTAAACCCCGGCTATGGCTACACCTTC
>TRBD1|few|TRBJ1-5|TRBV5-8
CASNSGTGRTQPQHF
TGTGCCAGCAACTCGGGGACAGGTCGAACCCAGCCCCAGCATTTT
>NA|NA|TRBJ2-1|TRBV5-1
CASSLGPGWGNEQFF
TGCGCCAGCAGCTTGGGCCCAGGATGGGGCAATGAGCAGTTCTTC
>TRBD1|NA|TRBJ1-1|TRBV6-2/TRBV6-3
CASSYRDSGTEAFF
TGTGCCAGCAGTTACCGGGACAGTGGAACTGAAGCTTTCTTT
>TRBD1|few|TRBJ2-2|TRBV7-9
CASSFRQGTPWELFF
TGTGCCAGCAGTTTCCGACAGGGGACCCCCTGGGAGCTGTTTTTT
>NA|NA|TRBJ2-7|TRBV21-1
CASSKSEGSGGPYEQYF
TGTGCCAGCAGCAAATCGGAAGGTAGCGGGGGGCCCTACGAGCAGTACTTC
>NA|few|TRBJ1-2|TRBV6-2/TRBV6-3
CASSYTTNYGYTF
TGTGCCAGCAGTTACACTACTAACTATGGCTACACCTTC
>TRBD1|NA|TRBJ1-4|TRBV24-1
CATSRGTGRTNEKLFF
TGTGCCACCAGTAGGGGGACAGGGCGGACTAATGAAAAACTGTTTTTT